This T cell receptor beta chain was observed in a study of PD-1 blockade in classical Hodgkin lymphoma. Only a few counts were recorded for this clone. The antigen is unknown. V was shortened by 5 bases and J by 7 bases, with 12 bases between the two germline ends. Germline V gene lookup returns CDR1 GTSNPN and CDR2 SVGIG (reference sequence). The CDR3 consists of 13 residues. The time point denotes: cycle 4 day 1 (C4D1), after around six weeks of nivolumab. Every patient relapsed after autologous stem cell transplantation, and brentuximab vedotin exposure varied. Patients' outcomes at their best amounted to complete response, partial response or progressive disease. Here immunoSEQ multiplex PCR was the method, and the copy in TCRdb shows in-frame clones only, minus some. The sample carries about 60,000 clones, about 89% recorded once. Study results and limitations: Those achieving complete response showed baseline diversity like newly diagnosed patients.

The source was peripheral blood mononuclear cells (PBMCs), collected before the fourth cycle of nivolumab. The sequence was collected from a human donor with classical Hodgkin lymphoma. V is TRBV30 and J is TRBJ1-6; no reliable D call. CDR3 protein: CAWASSPNSPLHF. In DNA form, the CDR3 reads TGTGCCTGGGCCTCTAGTCCAAATTCACCCCTCCACTTT.